The 23 T cell receptor beta chains in this list originate from one sample, sequenced in a study of control samples from healthy donors and cancer patients. Only in-frame clones appear in the TCRdb table, and some are missing; sequencing was by immunoSEQ multiplex PCR. The data show 130,000 or so clones, around nine tenths seen once. Material for sequencing was blood. The receptor set was obtained from a middle-aged man in good health.

To note about this clone: The sample carries other DNA sequences with the same CDR3. This chain links TRBV5-1 with TRBJ2-1; tentatively, D is TRBD2 (6 bases). Trimming shortened V by 0 bases and J by 1 base, and 11 bases separated the two germline ends. The CDR3 is made up of 16 amino acids. The V gene's germline CDR1 is SGHRS and CDR2 YFSETQ. The CDR3: CASSLAGGISYNEQFF. The CDR3 nucleotides are TGCGCCAGCAGCTTGGCTGGAGGGATTTCCTACAATGAGCAGTTCTTC.

The chain employs TRBV10-3 and TRBJ2-2; the D call may be TRBD1 or TRBD2 (5 bases each). V gave up 3 bases and J gave up 0 bases, with 20 bases separating them. This CDR3 has 19 amino acids. CDR1 is ENHRY, CDR2 SYGVKD, per germline. For the CDR3, the DNA is TGTGCCATCAGTGACCGAGGGCCGGGGCGGCAAGCGAACACCGGGGAGCTGTTTTTT. Residues: CAISDRGPGRQANTGELFF.

V usage is TRBV7-2 and J usage is TRBJ2-7; D is ambiguous. CDR3 length: 13 amino acids. Per germline, CDR1 SGHTA and CDR2 FQGNSA. V shed 1 base and J shed 1 base, with 5 bases lying between them. This CDR3 is CASSLEISYEQYF. CDR3 nucleotide sequence: TGTGCCAGCAGCTTAGAAATATCCTACGAGCAGTACTTC. Full variable domain (rest looked up from reference TRBV7-2 and TRBJ2-7): GAGVSQSPSNKVTEKGKDVELRCDPISGHTALYWYRQSLGQGLEFLIYFQGNSAPDKSGLPSDRFSAERTGGSVSTLTIQRTQQEDSAVYLCASSLEISYEQYFGPGTRLTVT.

This clone was recorded once. This chain connects TRBV9 to TRBJ2-7; 7 bases are shared with TRBD1. CDR1 SGDLS and CDR2 YYNGEE come from the germline V gene. The V and J ends lost 3 bases and 3 bases, in that order; junction bases with no gene match: 3. The CDR3 is 13 residues long. The CDR3 DNA reads as TGTGCCAGCAGCGAGGGACAGTACTACGAGCAGTACTTC. Protein product: CASSEGQYYEQYF. The full variable domain, in which reference TRBV9 and TRBJ2-7 provide the parts outside the CDR3, is DSGVTQTPKHLITATGQRVTLRCSPRSGDLSVYWYQQSLDQGLQFLIQYYNGEERAKGNILERFSAQQFPDLHSELNLSSLELGDSALYFCASSEGQYYEQYFGPGTRLTVT.

This clone has more than one count but fewer than ten. The chain employs TRBV3-1 (or the pseudogene TRBV3-2) and TRBJ2-3; D might be TRBD1 or TRBD2, each matching 6 bases. The CDR3 totals 15 residues. V was shortened by 4 bases and J by 1 base, with 12 bases between the two germline ends. The germline V gene has CDR1 LGHDT and CDR2 YNNKEL (reference sequence). CDR3 sequence: CASSPGVAGTDTQYF. The CDR3 DNA reads as TGTGCCAGCAGCCCAGGGGTAGCGGGCACAGATACGCAGTATTTT.

The chain combines TRBV3-1 (or the pseudogene TRBV3-2) with TRBJ2-3; the D gene could be TRBD1 or TRBD2 (6 bases each). V lost 6 bases and J 9 bases, leaving 16 bases between the germline ends. Germline V CDR1 and CDR2: LGHDT, YNNKEL (reference sequence). There are 13 residues in the CDR3. The CDR3 DNA reads as TGTGCCAGCAGTGAACTGACAGGAGGGACGCAGTATTTT. It translates to CASSELTGGTQYF.

The chain is built from TRBV18 and TRBJ2-2; 7 positions agree with TRBD2. The CDR3 is 15 amino acids. The germline V gene has CDR1 KGHSH and CDR2 LQKENI. With V trimmed by 3 bases and J by 5 bases, 6 bases remained unmatched. CDR3 protein: CASSPEQAGTGELFF. As DNA, the CDR3 is TGTGCCAGCTCACCCGAACAAGCGGGGACCGGGGAGCTGTTTTTT.

The chain links TRBV7-8 to TRBJ2-1; 13 nucleotides align to TRBD2. CDR3 length: 17 residues. In germline, CDR1 is SGHVS, CDR2 FQNEAQ. V was clipped by 3 bases and J by 3 bases; unmatched bases: 5. This chain's CDR3 is CASSFGLAGAFYNEQFF. In DNA form, the CDR3 reads TGTGCCAGCAGCTTCGGACTAGCGGGGGCCTTCTACAATGAGCAGTTCTTC.

CDR3 protein: CASSPSLAGEGDTQYF. As DNA, the CDR3 is TGTGCCAGCAGCCCCTCTCTAGCGGGGGAAGGAGATACGCAGTATTTT. This sequence joins TRBV5-4 and TRBJ2-3; TRBD2 matches at 10 bases. Germline V gene sequence: CDR1 SGHNT, CDR2 YYREEE (reference sequence). Trimming cost V 4 bases and J 5 bases; bases outside gene matches: 10. The CDR3 has 16 amino acids.

This clone has a handful of counts. The chain combines TRBV30 with TRBJ1-1; D uncertain. This CDR3 comprises 13 residues. The V end was cut by 3 bases, the J end by 1 base, with 9 bases between. The germline V gene encodes CDR1 GTSNPN and CDR2 SVGIG (reference sequence). DNA for the CDR3: TGTGCCTGGAGCAGGAAATCGAACACTGAAGCTTTCTTT. Translation gives CAWSRKSNTEAFF.

This chain connects TRBV19 to TRBJ1-2; D unresolved. Germline V gene data show CDR1 as LNHDA and CDR2 as SQIVND (reference sequence). Trimming shortened V by 3 bases and J by 0 bases, and 5 bases separated the two germline ends. The CDR3 is made up of 13 amino acids. CDR3 amino acids: CASSMATNYGYTF. DNA for the CDR3: TGTGCCAGTAGTATGGCGACTAACTATGGCTACACCTTC.

The V and J genes are TRBV9 and TRBJ2-3; the match to TRBD2 covers 7 bases. The CDR3 runs to 15 residues. The V and J ends lost 0 bases and 2 bases, in that order; junction bases with no gene match: 3. Germline V gene data show CDR1 as SGDLS and CDR2 as YYNGEE. The CDR3 spells CASSVAGGDTDTQYF. In DNA, the CDR3 is TGTGCCAGCAGCGTAGCGGGGGGAGACACAGATACGCAGTATTTT.

V gene TRBV2 combines with J gene TRBJ1-5, with TRBD1 matching over 9 bases. With V trimmed by 4 bases and J by 4 bases, 2 bases remained unmatched. The germline V gene encodes CDR1 SNHLY and CDR2 FYNNEI. The CDR3 consists of 14 residues. The CDR3 sequence: CASSATGGNQPQHF. CDR3 bases: TGTGCCAGCAGTGCGACAGGGGGGAATCAGCCCCAGCATTTT.

This clone was recorded a few times. The rearrangement joins TRBV27 to TRBJ2-7, with 8 bases identical to TRBD1. CDR3 size: 15 residues. Germline loops: CDR1 MNHEY, CDR2 SMNVEV (reference sequence). V dropped 5 bases and J dropped 4; count of bases not matched to a gene: 10. The DNA of the CDR3 is TGTGCCAGCAGTCTAGGCACCGGGACAGGATACGAGCAGTACTTC. Its translation is CASSLGTGTGYEQYF.

This clone was observed a few times. V gene TRBV7-8 combines with J gene TRBJ2-5, with D possibly TRBD2 on 6 matching bases. This CDR3 is built from 17 residues. Germline assignment: CDR1 SGHVS and CDR2 FQNEAQ. V was trimmed by 1 base and J by 1 base, leaving 16 bases between them. For the CDR3, the DNA is TGTGCCAGCAGCTTAGGAGGAGGGCGTCGGGCCCAAGAGACCCAGTACTTC. Translated: CASSLGGGRRAQETQYF. Supplemented by reference TRBV7-8 and TRBJ2-5, the full variable domain reads GAGVSQSPRYKVAKRGQDVALRCDPISGHVSLFWYQQALGQGPEFLTYFQNEAQLDKSGLPSDRFFAERPEGSVSTLKIQRTQQEDSAVYLCASSLGGGRRAQETQYFGPGTRLLVL.

The rearrangement joins TRBV4-1 to TRBJ2-2; no definite D call. The CDR3 is 16 residues long. Germline V gene data show CDR1 as MGHRA and CDR2 as YSYEKL. The V gene lost 1 base and the J gene lost 1 base, with 10 bases spanning the gap. CDR3 sequence reads: CASSQGQVRNTGELFF. CDR3 sequence (DNA): TGCGCCAGCAGCCAAGGGCAAGTTAGGAACACCGGGGAGCTGTTTTTT.

V and J are TRBV7-6 and TRBJ1-5; D call uncertain. CDR1 and CDR2 from the germline V gene are SGHVS and FNYEAQ. Trimming removed 1 base at V and 6 bases at J, with 7 bases between. This CDR3 has 13 residues. Written as DNA, the CDR3 is TGTGCCAGCAGCTTAGGGGGTTTTCAGCCCCAGCATTTT. Translating gives CASSLGGFQPQHF.

V is TRBV5-1 and J is TRBJ2-3, with TRBD2 matching 15 bases. This CDR3 has 17 amino acids. J was trimmed by 4 bases and V by 3 bases; bases with no gene match: 6. The V gene's germline CDR1 is SGHRS and CDR2 YFSETQ. CDR3 in DNA: TGCGCCAGCAGCTCGCGGACTAGCGGGGGGGCTGCAGATACGCAGTATTTT. Translation: CASSSRTSGGAADTQYF.

This rearrangement joins TRBV24-1 to TRBJ1-2; TRBD1 matches at 7 bases. J lost 4 bases, V lost 4 bases, and 5 bases had no gene match. Germline values: CDR1 KGHDR, CDR2 SFDVKD. The CDR3 extends over 14 amino acids. The CDR3 region has the DNA TGTGCCACCAGTGAGACCGGGACAGCCTATGGCTACACCTTC. Amino acid sequence: CATSETGTAYGYTF.

This clone was seen a handful of times. The chain's CDR3 is CASSLEPGVRETQYF. The CDR3 nucleotides read TGCGCCAGCAGCTTGGAACCAGGGGTGAGGGAGACCCAGTACTTC. The rearrangement joins TRBV5-1 to TRBJ2-5; tentatively, D is TRBD1 (6 bases). In germline, CDR1 is SGHRS, CDR2 YFSETQ. The CDR3 consists of 15 residues. V was shortened by 0 bases and J by 5 bases, with 14 bases between the two germline ends.

This chain joins TRBV7-9 and TRBJ2-5, with a tentative D call TRBD2 (5 bases). V was pared by 1 base and J by 5 bases, with 17 bases between. This CDR3 region has 16 residues. Germline loops: CDR1 SEHNR, CDR2 FQNEAQ (reference sequence). Here the CDR3 reads CASSLEGSGVPETQYF. In nucleotides, the CDR3 is TGTGCCAGCAGCTTAGAGGGATCCGGGGTCCCCGAGACCCAGTACTTC.

The V and J genes are TRBV5-1 and TRBJ1-1; the D gene is possibly TRBD1 (6 bases). The germline V and J ends were trimmed by 0 bases and 1 base, with 7 bases remaining between them. Germline CDR1 SGHRS, CDR2 YFSETQ. This CDR3 contains 14 residues. The chain's CDR3 is CASSLEGGNTEAFF. For the CDR3, the DNA is TGCGCCAGCAGCTTGGAGGGGGGGAACACTGAAGCTTTCTTT.

The chain recombines TRBV18 with TRBJ2-5; possible D gene TRBD1, 5 bases. Germline CDR1 and CDR2: KGHSH and LQKENI. Trimming removed 2 bases at V and 2 bases at J, with 15 bases between. The CDR3 contains 16 residues. The CDR3 region is CASSPKGSSAQETQYF. The CDR3 bases are TGTGCCAGCTCACCAAAGGGGTCCTCGGCTCAAGAGACCCAGTACTTC. Full variable domain (outside the CDR3, taken from reference TRBV18 and TRBJ2-5): NAGVMQNPRHLVRRRGQEARLRCSPMKGHSHVYWYRQLPEEGLKFMVYLQKENIIDESGMPKERFSAEFPKEGPSILRIQQVVRGDSAAYFCASSPKGSSAQETQYFGPGTRLLVL.